This TCR beta chain emerged from a study of PD-L1 blockade in urothelial cancer. Study at large: Patients initiated atezolizumab around 2014 at 1,200 mg intravenously every 3 weeks. The researchers analyzed blood 3 weeks (second dose) and 6 weeks after treatment start. Findings and caveats of the study: Better survival was predicted when blood TCR clonality before treatment fell below the median.

As to time point: pretreatment peripheral blood. The CDR3 has 16 amino acids. V shed 0 bases and J 9 bases; nucleotides not matched to a gene: 4. Germline lookup yields CDR1 MNHEY and CDR2 SMNVEV (reference sequence). Remarks on this clone: Its target is not known.

Sequencing used immunoSEQ multiplex PCR; TCRdb keeps in-frame clones, though not all of them. The sample records roughly 30,000 clones, over 70% being singletons. The TCR originated in a man aged 55 to 69 with urothelial cancer. V and J are TRBV27 and TRBJ2-2; 13 positions agree with TRBD2. The sequencing here drew on PBMCs, taken around atezolizumab (anti-PD-L1) treatment. The CDR3 nucleotides are TGTGCCAGCAGTTTATCGAAGGGACTAGCGGGACGGGAGCTGTTTTTT. Its protein is CASSLSKGLAGRELFF.